This T cell receptor (beta chain) was identified during a study of T cells in women clearing cervical HPV infection. On the study more broadly: Women with histologically confirmed HPV16-related CIN3 or worse, 2 with invasive cancer, served as cases. Case blood was drawn when the lesion was first found; control blood after infection became undetectable. General study points: Cases and controls were distinguished at AUC roughly 0.86 by richness and V genes. Effector/memory and HPV-specific T cells were not isolated, and association timing is unknown.

Trimming left V 5 bases short and J 0 bases short, with 11 bases between. Germline V gene lookup returns CDR1 SGHTA and CDR2 FQGTGA. This CDR3 comprises 14 residues. As regards this clone: Its antigen is currently unknown. Read data end 3 residues before the CDR3 end; the end is taken from the germline J gene.

Sequenced by immunoSEQ multiplex PCR; TCRdb stores in-frame clones only, minus some. Seen in this sample are roughly 32,000 clones; the ten most common clones hold 3.5%. Sequencing used blood buffy coat. The TCR originated in a woman between 18 and 69 years old with a cervical HPV16 infection that either progressed to CIN3+ or cleared (not recorded which). This sequence joins TRBV7-3 and TRBJ2-7, with TRBD2 as a possible D gene (5 bases). The sequenced part of the CDR3 DNA is TGTGCCAGCAGCCCAGGAGGTTCCTCCTACGAG. It encodes CASSPGGSSYE. In full, the CDR3 reads CASSPGGSSYEQYF. The variable domain in full, completed from reference TRBV7-3 and TRBJ2-7, reads GAGVSQTPSNKVTEKGKYVELRCDPISGHTALYWYRQSLGQGPEFLIYFQGTGAADDSGLPNDRFFAVRPEGSVSTLKIQRTERGDSAVYLCASSPGGSSYEQYFGPGTRLTVT.